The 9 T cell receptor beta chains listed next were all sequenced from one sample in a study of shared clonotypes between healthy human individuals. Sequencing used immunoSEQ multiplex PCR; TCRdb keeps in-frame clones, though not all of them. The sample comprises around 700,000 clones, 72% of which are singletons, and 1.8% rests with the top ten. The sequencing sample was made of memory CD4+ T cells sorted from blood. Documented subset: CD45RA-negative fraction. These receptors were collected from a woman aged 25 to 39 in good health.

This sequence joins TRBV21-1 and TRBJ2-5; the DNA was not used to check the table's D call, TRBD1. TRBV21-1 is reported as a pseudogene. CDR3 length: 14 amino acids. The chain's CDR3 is CASSKFGHQETQYF. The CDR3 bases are TGTGCCAGCAGCAAATTTGGGCACCAAGAGACCCAGTACTTC.

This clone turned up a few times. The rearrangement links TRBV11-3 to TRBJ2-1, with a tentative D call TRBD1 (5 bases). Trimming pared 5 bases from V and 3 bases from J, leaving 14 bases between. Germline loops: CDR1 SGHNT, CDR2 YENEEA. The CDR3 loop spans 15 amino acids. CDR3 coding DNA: TGTGCCAGCAGCCCCAGCAGGGCTTTCTACAATGAGCAGTTCTTC. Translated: CASSPSRAFYNEQFF.

CDR3 protein: CASSDRVRTYGYTF. The CDR3 region has the DNA TGTGCCAGCAGTGACAGGGTCAGAACCTATGGCTACACCTTC. The V gene is TRBV6-1, the J gene TRBJ1-2; TRBD1 is a possible D gene (5 bases). The CDR3 sequence is 14 residues long. Germline V gene data show CDR1 as MNHNS and CDR2 as SASEGT. V was pared by 3 bases and J by 4 bases, with 12 bases between.

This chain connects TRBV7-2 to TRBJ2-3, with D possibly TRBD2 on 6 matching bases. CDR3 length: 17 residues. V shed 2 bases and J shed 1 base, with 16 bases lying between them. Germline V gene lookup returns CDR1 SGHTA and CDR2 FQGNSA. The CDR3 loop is CASSLNGASAGTDTQYF. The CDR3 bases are TGTGCCAGCAGCTTAAACGGGGCTAGCGCTGGCACAGATACGCAGTATTTT.

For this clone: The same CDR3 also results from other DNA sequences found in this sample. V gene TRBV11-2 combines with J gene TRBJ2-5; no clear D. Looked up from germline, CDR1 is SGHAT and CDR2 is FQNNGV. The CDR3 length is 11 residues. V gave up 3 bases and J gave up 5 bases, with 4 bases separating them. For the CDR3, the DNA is TGTGCCAGCAGCTTGTCGGAGACCCAGTACTTC. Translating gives CASSLSETQYF.

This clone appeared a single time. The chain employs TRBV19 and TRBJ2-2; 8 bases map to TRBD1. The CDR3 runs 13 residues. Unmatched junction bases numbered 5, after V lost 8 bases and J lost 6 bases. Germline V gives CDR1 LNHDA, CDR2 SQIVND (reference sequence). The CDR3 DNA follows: TGTGCCAGTGCGTGGACAGGGCCCGGGGAGCTGTTTTTT. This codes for CASAWTGPGELFF.

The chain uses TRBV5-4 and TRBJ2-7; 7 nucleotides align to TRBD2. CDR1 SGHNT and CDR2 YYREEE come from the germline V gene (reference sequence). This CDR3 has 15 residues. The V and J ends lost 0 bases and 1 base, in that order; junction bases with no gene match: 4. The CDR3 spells CASSLAPGLSYEQYF. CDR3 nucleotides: TGTGCCAGCAGCTTGGCCCCGGGACTATCCTACGAGCAGTACTTC.

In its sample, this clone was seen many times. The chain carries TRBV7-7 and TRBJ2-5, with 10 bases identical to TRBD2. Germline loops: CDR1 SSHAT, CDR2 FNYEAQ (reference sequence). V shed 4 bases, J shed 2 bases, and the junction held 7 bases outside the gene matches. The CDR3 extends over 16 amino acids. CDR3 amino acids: CASSSGLAESQETQYF. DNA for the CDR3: TGTGCCAGCAGCTCAGGACTAGCGGAAAGTCAAGAGACCCAGTACTTC. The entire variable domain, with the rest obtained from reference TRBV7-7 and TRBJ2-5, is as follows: GAGVSQSPRYKVTKRGQDVTLRCDPISSHATLYWYQQALGQGPEFLTYFNYEAQPDKSGLPSDRFSAERPEGSISTLTIQRTEQRDSAMYRCASSSGLAESQETQYFGPGTRLLVL.

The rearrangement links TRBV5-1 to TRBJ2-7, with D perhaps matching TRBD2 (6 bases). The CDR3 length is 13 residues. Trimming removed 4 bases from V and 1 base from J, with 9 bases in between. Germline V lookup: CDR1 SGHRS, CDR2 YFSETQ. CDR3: CASSPEGSYEQYF. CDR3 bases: TGCGCCAGCAGCCCGGAGGGATCCTACGAGCAGTACTTC.